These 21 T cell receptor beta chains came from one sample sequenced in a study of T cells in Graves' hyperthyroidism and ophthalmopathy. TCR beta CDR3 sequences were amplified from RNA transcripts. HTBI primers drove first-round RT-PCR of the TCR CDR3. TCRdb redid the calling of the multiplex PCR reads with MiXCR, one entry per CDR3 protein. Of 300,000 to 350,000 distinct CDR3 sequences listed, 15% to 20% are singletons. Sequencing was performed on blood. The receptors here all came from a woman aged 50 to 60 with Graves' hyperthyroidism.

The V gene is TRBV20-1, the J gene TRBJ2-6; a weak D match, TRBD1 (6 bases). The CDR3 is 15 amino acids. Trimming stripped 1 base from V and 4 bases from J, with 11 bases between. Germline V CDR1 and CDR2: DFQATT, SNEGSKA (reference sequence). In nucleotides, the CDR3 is TGCAGTGCTAGAGTCCAGGGGACCGGGGCCAACGTCCTGACTTTC. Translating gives CSARVQGTGANVLTF.

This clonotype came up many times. As DNA, the CDR3 is TGTGCCAGCAGCTTCCACACAGGGGGTTCTTTCTACGAGCAGTACGTC. This translates into CASSFHTGGSFYEQYV. The V and J genes are TRBV11-2 and TRBJ2-7; 8 bases line up with TRBD1. Germline CDR1 SGHAT, CDR2 FQNNGV. V trimming: 3 bases; J trimming: 3 bases; junction bases outside the gene matches: 10. This CDR3 contains 16 residues.

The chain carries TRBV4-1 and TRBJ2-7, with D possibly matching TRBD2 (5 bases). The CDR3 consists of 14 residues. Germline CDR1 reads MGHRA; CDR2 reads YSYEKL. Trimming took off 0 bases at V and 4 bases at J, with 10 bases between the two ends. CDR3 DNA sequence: TGCGCCAGCAGCCAAGATTTCAGACTATACGAGCAGTACTTC. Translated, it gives CASSQDFRLYEQYF.

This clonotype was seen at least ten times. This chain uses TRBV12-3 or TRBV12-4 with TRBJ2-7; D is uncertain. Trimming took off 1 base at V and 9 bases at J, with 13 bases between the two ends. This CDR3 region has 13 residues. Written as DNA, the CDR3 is TGTGCCAGCAGTTTAGTGACCCTCCAAGGGCAGTACTTC. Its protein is CASSLVTLQGQYF.

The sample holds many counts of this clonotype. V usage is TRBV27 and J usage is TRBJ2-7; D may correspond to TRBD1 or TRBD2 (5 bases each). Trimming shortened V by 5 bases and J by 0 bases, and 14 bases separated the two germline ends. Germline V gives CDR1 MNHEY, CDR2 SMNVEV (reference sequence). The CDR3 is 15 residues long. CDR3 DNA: TGTGCCAGCAGTCTCACGGGGCTGAACTCCTACGAGCAGTACTTC. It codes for CASSLTGLNSYEQYF.

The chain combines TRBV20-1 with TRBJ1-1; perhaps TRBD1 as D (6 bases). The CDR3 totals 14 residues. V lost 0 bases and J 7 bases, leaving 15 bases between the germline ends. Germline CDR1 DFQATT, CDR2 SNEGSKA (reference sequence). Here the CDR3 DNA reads TGCAGTGCTAGAGATCCCCAGGGGCTCAGTGAAGCTTTCTTT. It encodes CSARDPQGLSEAFF.

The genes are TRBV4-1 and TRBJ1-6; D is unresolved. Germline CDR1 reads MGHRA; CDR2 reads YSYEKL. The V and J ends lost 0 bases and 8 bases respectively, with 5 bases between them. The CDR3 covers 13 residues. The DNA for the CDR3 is TGCGCCAGCAGCCAAGATTTTGATTCACCCCTCCACTTT. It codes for CASSQDFDSPLHF.

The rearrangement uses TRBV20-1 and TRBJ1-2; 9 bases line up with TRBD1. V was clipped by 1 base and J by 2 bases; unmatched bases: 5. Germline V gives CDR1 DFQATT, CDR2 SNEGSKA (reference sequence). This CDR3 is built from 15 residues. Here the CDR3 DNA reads TGCAGTGCTAGAGGTTGGACAGGGGAAAACTATGGCTACACCTTC. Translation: CSARGWTGENYGYTF.

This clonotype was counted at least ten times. CDR3 in DNA: TGTGCCATCAGCGGACAGGAACCGATGAGCACTGAAGCTTTCTTT. Translation: CAISGQEPMSTEAFF. The gene calls are TRBV10-3 and TRBJ1-1; TRBD1 agrees at 7 bases. CDR1 ENHRY and CDR2 SYGVKD come from the germline V gene. The CDR3 has 15 amino acids. The V and J ends lost 6 bases and 4 bases, in that order; junction bases with no gene match: 11.

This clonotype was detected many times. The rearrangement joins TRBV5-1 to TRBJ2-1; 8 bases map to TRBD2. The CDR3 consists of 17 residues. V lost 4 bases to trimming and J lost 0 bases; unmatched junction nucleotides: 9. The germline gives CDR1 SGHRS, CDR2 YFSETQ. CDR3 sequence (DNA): TGCGCCAGCAGCCTCGGGGGGGGGGTGAGCTCCTACAATGAGCAGTTCTTC. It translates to CASSLGGGVSSYNEQFF.

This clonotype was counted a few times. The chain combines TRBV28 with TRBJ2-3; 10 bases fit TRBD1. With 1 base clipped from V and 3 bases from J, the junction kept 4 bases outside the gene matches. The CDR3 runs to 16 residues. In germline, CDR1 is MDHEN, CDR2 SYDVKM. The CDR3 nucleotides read TGTGCCAGCAGTTTATTACCGGGACAGGGGACAGATACGCAGTATTTT. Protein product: CASSLLPGQGTDTQYF.

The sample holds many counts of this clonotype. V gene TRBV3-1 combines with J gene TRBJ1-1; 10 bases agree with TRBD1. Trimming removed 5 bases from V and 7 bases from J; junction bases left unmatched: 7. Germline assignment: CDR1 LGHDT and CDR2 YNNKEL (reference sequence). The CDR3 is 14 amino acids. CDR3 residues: CASSGRDRGLEAFF. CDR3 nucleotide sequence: TGTGCCAGCAGCGGCCGGGACAGGGGCCTTGAAGCTTTCTTT.

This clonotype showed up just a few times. The CDR3 DNA reads as TGTGCCAGCGGACTAGCGGGAATCCATGAGCAGTTCTTC. Residues: CASGLAGIHEQFF. The chain is built from TRBV14 and TRBJ2-1, with 12 positions matching TRBD2. The CDR3 has 13 amino acids. Germline CDR1 and CDR2: SGHDN and FVKESK. Unmatched junction bases numbered 4, after V lost 8 bases and J lost 8 bases.

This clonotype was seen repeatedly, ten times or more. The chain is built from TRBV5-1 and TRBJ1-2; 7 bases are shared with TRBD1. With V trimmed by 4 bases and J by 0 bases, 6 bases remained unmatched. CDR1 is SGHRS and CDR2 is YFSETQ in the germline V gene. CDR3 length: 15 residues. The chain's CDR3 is CASSRDSEANYGYTF. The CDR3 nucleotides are TGCGCCAGCAGCAGGGACAGTGAAGCTAACTATGGCTACACCTTC.

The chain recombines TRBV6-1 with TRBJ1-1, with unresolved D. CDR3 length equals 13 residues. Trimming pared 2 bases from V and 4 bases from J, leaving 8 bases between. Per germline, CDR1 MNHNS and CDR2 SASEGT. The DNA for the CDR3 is TGTGCCAGCAGTGAAAGCATCCGCACTGAAGCTTTCTTT. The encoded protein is CASSESIRTEAFF.

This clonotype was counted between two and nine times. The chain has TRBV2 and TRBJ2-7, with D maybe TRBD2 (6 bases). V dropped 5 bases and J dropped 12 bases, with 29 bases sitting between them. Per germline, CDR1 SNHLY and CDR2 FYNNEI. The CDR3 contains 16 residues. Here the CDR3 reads CASSSTGRGPPTSSYF. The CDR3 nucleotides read TGTGCCAGCAGTTCTACTGGGCGGGGCCCACCTACGAGCTCGTACTTC.

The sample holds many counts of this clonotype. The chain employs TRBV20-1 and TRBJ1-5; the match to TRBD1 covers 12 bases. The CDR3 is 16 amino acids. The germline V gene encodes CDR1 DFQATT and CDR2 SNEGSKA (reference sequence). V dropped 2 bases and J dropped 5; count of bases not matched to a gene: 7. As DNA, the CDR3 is TGCAGTGCTAGACCCGGGACAGGGGGCGGGGATCAGCCCCAGCATTTT. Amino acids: CSARPGTGGGDQPQHF.

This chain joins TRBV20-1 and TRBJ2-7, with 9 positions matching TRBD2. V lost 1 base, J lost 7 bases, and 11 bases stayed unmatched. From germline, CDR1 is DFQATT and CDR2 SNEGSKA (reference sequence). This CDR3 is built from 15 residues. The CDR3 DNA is TGCAGTGCTAGAGTCCATAGCGGGAGCGCCGGGGAGCAGTACGTC. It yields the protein CSARVHSGSAGEQYV.

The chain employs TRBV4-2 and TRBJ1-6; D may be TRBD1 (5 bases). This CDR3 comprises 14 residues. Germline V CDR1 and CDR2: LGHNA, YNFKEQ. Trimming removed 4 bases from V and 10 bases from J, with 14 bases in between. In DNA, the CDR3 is TGTGCCAGCAGCCTCCCGGGGGTAGGATCACCCCTCCACTTT. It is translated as CASSLPGVGSPLHF.

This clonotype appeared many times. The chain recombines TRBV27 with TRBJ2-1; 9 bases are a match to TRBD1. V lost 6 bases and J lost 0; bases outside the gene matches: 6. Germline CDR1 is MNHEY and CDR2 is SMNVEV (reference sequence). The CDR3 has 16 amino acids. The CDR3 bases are TGTGCCAGCAGACACACAGGGGGCCGCTCCTACAATGAGCAGTTCTTC. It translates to CASRHTGGRSYNEQFF.

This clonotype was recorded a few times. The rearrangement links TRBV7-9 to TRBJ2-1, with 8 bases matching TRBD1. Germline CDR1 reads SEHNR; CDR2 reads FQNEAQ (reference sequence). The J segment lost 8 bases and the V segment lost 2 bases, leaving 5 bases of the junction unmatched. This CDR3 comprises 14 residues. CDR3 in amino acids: CASSLIAGGDEQFF. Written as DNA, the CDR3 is TGTGCCAGCAGCTTAATAGCAGGGGGCGATGAGCAGTTCTTC.